This entry features one T cell receptor (beta chain) sequence. The germline V and J ends were trimmed by 6 bases and 2 bases, with 4 bases remaining between them. The V gene's germline CDR1 is DFQATT and CDR2 SNEGSKA (reference sequence). CDR3 length: 11 amino acids. This record comes from a study of identical twins. TCRdb reanalysed the 5' RACE reads using MiXCR and keeps one entry per CDR3 protein. Here the sample spans over 600,000 distinct CDR3 sequences, over 20% being singletons. A further study also used this sample, focusing on T cells expressing NK-cell markers. That source adds: Just one sequenced donor of eight was HCMV-seronegative, while seven were seropositive. Dominant NKG2C+ clonotypes in a handful of donors made up about 1.0-7.5% of CD8+ T cells.

Sample: PBMCs. This chain connects TRBV20-1 to TRBJ2-2; no firm D call. The receptor's source is a woman in her late teens or twenties in good health. The CDR3 is CSATNTGELFF. In DNA form, the CDR3 reads TGCAGTGCCACAAACACCGGGGAGCTGTTTTTT.